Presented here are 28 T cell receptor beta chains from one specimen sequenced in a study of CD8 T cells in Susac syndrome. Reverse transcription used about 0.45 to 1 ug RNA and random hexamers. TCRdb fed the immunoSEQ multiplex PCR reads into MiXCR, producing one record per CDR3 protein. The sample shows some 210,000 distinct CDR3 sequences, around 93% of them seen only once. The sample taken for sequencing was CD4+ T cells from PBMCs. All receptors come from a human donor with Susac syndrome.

CDR3 amino acids: CASSSTGNQPQHF. As DNA, the CDR3 is TGTGCCAGCAGCTCGACGGGCAATCAGCCCCAGCATTTT. The V gene is TRBV7-2, the J gene TRBJ1-5; D is unresolved. The CDR3 runs to 13 residues. Germline CDR1 reads SGHTA; CDR2 reads FQGNSA. V lost 4 bases and J lost 2, with 6 bases in between.

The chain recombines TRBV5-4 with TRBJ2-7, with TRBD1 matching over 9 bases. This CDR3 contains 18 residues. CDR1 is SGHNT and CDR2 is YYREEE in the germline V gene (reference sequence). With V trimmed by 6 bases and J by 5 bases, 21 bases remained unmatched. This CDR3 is CASTEPPIETGGVNEQYF. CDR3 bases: TGTGCCAGCACCGAACCCCCGATCGAGACAGGGGGTGTCAACGAGCAGTACTTC.

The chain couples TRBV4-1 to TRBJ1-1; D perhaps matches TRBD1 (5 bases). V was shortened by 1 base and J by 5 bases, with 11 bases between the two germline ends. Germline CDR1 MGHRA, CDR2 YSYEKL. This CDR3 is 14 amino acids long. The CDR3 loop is CASSQVGGRTEAFF. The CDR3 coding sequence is TGCGCCAGCAGCCAAGTGGGGGGTCGGACTGAAGCTTTCTTT.

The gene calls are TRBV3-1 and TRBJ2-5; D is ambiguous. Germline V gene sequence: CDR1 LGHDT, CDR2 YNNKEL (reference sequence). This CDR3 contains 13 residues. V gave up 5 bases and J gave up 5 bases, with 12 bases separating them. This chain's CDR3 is CASSAPLSETQYF. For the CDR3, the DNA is TGTGCCAGCAGCGCGCCCCTCTCGGAGACCCAGTACTTC.

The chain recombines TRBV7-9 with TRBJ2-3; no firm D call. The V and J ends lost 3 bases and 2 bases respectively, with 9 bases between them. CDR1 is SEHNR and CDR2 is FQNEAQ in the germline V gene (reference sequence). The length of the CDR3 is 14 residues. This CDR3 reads CASSFTRTTDTQYF. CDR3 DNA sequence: TGTGCCAGCAGCTTCACCAGGACCACAGATACGCAGTATTTT. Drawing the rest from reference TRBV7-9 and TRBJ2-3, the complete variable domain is DTGVSQNPRHKITKRGQNVTFRCDPISEHNRLYWYRQTLGQGPEFLTYFQNEAQLEKSRLLSDRFSAERPKGSFSTLEIQRTEQGDSAMYLCASSFTRTTDTQYFGPGTRLTVL.

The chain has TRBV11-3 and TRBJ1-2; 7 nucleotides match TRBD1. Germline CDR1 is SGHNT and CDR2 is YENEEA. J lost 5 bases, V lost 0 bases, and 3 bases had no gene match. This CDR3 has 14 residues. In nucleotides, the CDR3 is TGTGCCAGCAGCTTAGAGGGACAGTTATATGGCTACACCTTC. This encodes CASSLEGQLYGYTF.

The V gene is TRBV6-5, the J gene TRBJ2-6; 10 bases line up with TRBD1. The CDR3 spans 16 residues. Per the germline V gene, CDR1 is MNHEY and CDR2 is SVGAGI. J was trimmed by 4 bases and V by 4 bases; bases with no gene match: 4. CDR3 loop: CASSSDRGPGANVLTF. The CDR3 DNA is TGTGCCAGCAGTTCAGACAGGGGGCCAGGGGCCAACGTCCTGACTTTC.

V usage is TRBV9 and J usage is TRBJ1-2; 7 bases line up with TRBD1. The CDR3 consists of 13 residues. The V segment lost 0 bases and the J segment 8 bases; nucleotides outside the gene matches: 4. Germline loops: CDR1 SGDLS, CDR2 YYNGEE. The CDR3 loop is CASSVARQGGYTF. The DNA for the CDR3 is TGTGCCAGCAGCGTAGCAAGACAGGGCGGCTACACCTTC. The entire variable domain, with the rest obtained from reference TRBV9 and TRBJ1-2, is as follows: DSGVTQTPKHLITATGQRVTLRCSPRSGDLSVYWYQQSLDQGLQFLIQYYNGEERAKGNILERFSAQQFPDLHSELNLSSLELGDSALYFCASSVARQGGYTFGSGTRLTVV.

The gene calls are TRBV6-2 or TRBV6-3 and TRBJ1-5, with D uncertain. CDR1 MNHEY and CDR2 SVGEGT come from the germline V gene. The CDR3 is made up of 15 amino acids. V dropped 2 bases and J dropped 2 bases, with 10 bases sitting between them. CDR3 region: CASSYRSERNQPQHF. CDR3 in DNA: TGTGCCAGCAGTTACAGGAGCGAGCGCAATCAGCCCCAGCATTTT.

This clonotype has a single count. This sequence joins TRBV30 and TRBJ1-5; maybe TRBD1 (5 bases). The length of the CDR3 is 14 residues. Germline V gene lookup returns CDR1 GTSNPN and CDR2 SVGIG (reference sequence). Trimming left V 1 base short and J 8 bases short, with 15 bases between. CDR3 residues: CAWSAGPPEEPQHF. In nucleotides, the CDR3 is TGTGCCTGGAGTGCGGGACCACCCGAGGAGCCCCAGCATTTT.

In nucleotides, the CDR3 is TGTGCCAGCACCATAGGACAGAACACTGAAGCTTTCTTT. This translates into CASTIGQNTEAFF. The V call is TRBV7-9, the J call TRBJ1-1; a possible D gene is TRBD1 (5 bases). Per the germline V gene, CDR1 is SEHNR and CDR2 is FQNEAQ (reference sequence). The CDR3 is 13 residues long. V lost 7 bases to trimming and J lost 1 base, with 10 bases between them.

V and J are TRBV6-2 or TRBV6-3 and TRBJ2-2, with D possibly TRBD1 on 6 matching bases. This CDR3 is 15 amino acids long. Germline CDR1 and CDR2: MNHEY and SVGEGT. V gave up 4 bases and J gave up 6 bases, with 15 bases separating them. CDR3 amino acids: CASSFGQGFAGELFF. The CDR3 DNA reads TGTGCCAGCAGTTTCGGCCAGGGGTTCGCCGGGGAGCTGTTTTTT.

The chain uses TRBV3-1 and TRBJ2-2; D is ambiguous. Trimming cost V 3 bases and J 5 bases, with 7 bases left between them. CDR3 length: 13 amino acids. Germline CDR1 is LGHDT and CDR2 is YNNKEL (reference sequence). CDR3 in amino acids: CASSHESTGELFF. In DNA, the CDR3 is TGTGCCAGCAGCCATGAATCAACCGGGGAGCTGTTTTTT.

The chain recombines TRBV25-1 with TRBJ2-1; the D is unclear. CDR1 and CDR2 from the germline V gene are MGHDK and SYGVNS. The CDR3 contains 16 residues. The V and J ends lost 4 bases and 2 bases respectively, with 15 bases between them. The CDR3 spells CASSVGGGGTYNEQFF. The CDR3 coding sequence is TGTGCCAGCAGTGTTGGTGGTGGTGGTACCTACAATGAGCAGTTCTTC.

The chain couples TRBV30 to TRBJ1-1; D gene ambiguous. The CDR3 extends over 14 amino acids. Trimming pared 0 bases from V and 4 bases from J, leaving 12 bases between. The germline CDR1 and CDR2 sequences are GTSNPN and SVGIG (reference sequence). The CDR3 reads CAWSVSGRSTEAFF. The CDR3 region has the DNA TGTGCCTGGAGTGTCTCGGGTCGGAGCACTGAAGCTTTCTTT.

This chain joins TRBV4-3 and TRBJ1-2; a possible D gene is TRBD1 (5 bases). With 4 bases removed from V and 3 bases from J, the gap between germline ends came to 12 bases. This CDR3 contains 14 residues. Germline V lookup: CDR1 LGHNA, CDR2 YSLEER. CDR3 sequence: CASSLDRGDYGYTF. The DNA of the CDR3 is TGCGCCAGCAGCCTTGACCGGGGCGACTATGGCTACACCTTC.

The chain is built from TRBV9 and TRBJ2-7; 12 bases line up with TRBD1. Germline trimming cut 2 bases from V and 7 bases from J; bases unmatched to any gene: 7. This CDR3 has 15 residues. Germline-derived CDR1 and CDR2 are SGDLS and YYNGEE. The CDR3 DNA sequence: TGTGCCAGCAGCGTCGACCGGGACAGGGGGCGGGAGCAGTACTTC. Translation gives CASSVDRDRGREQYF.

CDR3 bases: TGTGCCAGCACGGCGGGTTTAGGCTATGGCTACACCTTC. Its protein product is CASTAGLGYGYTF. The rearrangement joins TRBV7-9 to TRBJ1-2; D call uncertain. This CDR3 contains 13 residues. V was cut by 7 bases and J by 4 bases, with 13 bases left in between. Germline lookup yields CDR1 SEHNR and CDR2 FQNEAQ (reference sequence).

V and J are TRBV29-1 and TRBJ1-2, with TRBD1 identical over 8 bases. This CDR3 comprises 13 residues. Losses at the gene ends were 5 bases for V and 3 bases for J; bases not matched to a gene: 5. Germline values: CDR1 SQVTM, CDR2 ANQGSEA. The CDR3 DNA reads TGCAGCGTTTCGACAGGGGCGGACTATGGCTACACCTTC. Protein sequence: CSVSTGADYGYTF.

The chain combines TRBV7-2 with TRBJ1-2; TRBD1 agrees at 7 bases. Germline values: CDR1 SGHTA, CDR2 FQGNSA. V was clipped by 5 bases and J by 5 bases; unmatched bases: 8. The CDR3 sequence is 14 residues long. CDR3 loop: CASSVGTAPYGYTF. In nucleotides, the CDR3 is TGTGCCAGCAGCGTCGGGACAGCACCTTATGGCTACACCTTC.

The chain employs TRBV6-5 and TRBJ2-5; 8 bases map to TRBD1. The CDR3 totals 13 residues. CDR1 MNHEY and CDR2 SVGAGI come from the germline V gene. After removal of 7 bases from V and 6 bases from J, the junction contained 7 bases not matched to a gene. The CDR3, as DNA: TGTGCCAGCACCGCGACAGGGGCGAAGACCCAGTACTTC. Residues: CASTATGAKTQYF.

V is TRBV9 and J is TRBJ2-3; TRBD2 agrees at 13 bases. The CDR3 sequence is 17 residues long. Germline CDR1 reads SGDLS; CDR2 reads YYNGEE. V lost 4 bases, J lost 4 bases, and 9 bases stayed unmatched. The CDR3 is CASSPTAGTSGADTQYF. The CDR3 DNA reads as TGTGCCAGCAGCCCGACGGCGGGGACTAGCGGGGCAGATACGCAGTATTTT.

The CDR3 DNA reads TGTGCCAGCAGTGACGGTATCTATGGCTACACCTTC. Its protein product is CASSDGIYGYTF. The chain couples TRBV6-4 to TRBJ1-2; no clear D. Per germline, CDR1 MRHNA and CDR2 SNTAGT. V lost 2 bases and J 4 bases, leaving 5 bases between the germline ends. There are 12 residues in the CDR3.

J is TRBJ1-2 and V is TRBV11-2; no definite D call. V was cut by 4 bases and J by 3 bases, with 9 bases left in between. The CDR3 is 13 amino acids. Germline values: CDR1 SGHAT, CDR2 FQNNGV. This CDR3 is CASSSLGHYGYTF. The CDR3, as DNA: TGTGCCAGCAGCTCTCTAGGGCACTATGGCTACACCTTC.

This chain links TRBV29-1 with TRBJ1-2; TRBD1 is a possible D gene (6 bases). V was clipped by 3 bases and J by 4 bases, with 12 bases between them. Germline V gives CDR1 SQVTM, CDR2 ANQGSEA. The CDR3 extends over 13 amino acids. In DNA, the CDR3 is TGCAGCGTTGATGGGGGCTGGGGCTATGGCTACACCTTC. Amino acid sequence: CSVDGGWGYGYTF.

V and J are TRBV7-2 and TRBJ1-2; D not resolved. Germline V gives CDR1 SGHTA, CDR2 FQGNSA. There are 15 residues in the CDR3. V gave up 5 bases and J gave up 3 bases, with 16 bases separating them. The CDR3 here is CASSPSENPYYGYTF. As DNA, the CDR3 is TGTGCCAGCAGCCCCTCCGAGAACCCCTACTATGGCTACACCTTC.

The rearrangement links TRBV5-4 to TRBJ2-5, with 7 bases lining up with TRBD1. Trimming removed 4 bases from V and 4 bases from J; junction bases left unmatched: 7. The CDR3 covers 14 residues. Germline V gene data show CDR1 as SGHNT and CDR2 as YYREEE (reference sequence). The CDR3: CASSAPTGRETQYF. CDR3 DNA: TGTGCCAGCAGCGCACCGACAGGGAGAGAGACCCAGTACTTC.

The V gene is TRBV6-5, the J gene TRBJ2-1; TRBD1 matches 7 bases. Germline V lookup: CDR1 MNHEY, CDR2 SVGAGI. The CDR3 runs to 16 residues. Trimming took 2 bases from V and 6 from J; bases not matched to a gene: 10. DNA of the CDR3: TGTGCCAGCAGTTACCTCCGAGGGGGCAAGGGCAATGAGCAGTTCTTC. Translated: CASSYLRGGKGNEQFF.